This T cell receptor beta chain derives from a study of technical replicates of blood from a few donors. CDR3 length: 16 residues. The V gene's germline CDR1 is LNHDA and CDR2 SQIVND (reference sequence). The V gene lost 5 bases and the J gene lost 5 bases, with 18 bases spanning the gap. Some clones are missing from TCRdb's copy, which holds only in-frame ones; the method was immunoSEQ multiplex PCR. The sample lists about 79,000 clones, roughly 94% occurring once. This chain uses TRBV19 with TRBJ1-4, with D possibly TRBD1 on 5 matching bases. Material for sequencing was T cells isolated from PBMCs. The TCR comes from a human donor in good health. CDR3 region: CASSRQATVGNEKLFF. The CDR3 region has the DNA TGTGCCAGTAGTCGGCAAGCGACAGTTGGGAATGAAAAACTGTTTTTT.